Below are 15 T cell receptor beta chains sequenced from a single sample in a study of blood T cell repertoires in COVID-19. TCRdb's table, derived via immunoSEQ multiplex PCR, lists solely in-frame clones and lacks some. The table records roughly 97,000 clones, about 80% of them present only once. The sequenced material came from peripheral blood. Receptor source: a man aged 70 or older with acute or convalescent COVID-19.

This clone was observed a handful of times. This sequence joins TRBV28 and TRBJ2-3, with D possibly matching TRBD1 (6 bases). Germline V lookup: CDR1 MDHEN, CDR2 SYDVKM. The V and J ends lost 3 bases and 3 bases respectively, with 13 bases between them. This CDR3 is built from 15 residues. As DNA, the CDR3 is TGTGCCAGCAGTTTCAGTGACAGGCTAACAGATACGCAGTATTTT. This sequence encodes CASSFSDRLTDTQYF.

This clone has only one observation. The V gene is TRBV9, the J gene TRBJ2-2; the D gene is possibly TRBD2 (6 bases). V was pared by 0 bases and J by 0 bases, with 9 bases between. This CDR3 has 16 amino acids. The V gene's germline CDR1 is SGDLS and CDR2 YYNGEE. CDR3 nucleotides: TGTGCCAGCAGCGTAGACCCGGGGGCGAACACCGGGGAGCTGTTTTTT. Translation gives CASSVDPGANTGELFF.

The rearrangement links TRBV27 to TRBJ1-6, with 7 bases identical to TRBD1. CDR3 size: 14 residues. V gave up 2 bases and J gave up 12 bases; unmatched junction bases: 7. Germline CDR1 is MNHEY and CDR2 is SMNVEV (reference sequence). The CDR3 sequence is CASSLGTVRGPLHF. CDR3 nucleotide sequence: TGTGCCAGCAGTTTAGGGACAGTTCGAGGACCCCTCCACTTT.

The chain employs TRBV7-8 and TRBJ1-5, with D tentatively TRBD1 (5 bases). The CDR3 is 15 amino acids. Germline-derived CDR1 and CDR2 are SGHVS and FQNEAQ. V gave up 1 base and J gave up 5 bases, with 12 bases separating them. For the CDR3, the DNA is TGTGCCAGCAGCTTAGAGGCAGGGATGGATCAGCCCCAGCATTTT. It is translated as CASSLEAGMDQPQHF.

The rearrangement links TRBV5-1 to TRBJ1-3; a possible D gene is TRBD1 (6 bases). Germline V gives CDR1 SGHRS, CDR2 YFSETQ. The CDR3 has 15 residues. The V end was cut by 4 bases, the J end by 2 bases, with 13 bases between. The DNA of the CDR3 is TGCGCCAGCAGCATTACAGGGTCCGCTGGAAACACCATATATTTT. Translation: CASSITGSAGNTIYF.

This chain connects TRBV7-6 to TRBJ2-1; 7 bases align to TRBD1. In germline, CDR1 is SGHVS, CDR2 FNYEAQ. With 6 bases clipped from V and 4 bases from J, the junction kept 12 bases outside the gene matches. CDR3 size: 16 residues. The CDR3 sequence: CASSPGTGTEYNEQFF. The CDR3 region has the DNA TGTGCCAGCAGTCCAGGAACCGGGACAGAATACAATGAGCAGTTCTTC.

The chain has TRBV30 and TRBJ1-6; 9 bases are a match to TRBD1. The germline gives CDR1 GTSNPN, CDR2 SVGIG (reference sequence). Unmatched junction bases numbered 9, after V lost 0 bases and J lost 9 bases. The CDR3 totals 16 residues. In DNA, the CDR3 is TGTGCCTGGAGTGTAAACAGGGGGCTGAGTAGTTCACCCCTCCACTTT. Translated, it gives CAWSVNRGLSSSPLHF.

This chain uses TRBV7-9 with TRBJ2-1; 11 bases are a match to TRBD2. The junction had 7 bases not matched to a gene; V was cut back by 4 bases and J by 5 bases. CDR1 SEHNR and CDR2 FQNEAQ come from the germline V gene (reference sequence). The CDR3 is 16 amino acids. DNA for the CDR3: TGTGCCAGCAGCTCGTTGACTAGCGGGGTAAACAATGAGCAGTTCTTC. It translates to CASSSLTSGVNNEQFF.

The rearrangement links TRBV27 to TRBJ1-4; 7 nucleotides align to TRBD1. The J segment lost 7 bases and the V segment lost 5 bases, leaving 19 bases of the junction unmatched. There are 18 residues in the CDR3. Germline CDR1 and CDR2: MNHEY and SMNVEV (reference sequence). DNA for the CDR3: TGTGCCAGCAGTGGACCAATCCCTCAGAGAGACAGGGCTGAAAAACTGTTTTTT. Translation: CASSGPIPQRDRAEKLFF.

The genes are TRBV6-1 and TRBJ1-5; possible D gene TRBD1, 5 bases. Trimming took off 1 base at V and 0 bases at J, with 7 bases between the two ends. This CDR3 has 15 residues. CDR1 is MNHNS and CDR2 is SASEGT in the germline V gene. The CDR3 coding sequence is TGTGCCAGCAGTGAAGTAGGGGTTAGCAATCAGCCCCAGCATTTT. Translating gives CASSEVGVSNQPQHF.

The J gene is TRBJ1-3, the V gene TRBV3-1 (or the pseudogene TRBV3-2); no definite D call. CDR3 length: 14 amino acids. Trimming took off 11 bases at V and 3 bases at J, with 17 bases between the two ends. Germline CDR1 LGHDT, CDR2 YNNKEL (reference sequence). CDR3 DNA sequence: TGTGCCGGATGTGAAGGCAGGTATGGAAACACCATATATTTT. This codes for CAGCEGRYGNTIYF.

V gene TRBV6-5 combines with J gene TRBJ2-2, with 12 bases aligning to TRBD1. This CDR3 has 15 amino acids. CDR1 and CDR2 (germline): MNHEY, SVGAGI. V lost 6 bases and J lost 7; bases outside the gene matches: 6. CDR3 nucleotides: TGTGCCAGCAGGGGGGACAGGGGGCAAAGCGGGGAGCTGTTTTTT. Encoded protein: CASRGDRGQSGELFF.

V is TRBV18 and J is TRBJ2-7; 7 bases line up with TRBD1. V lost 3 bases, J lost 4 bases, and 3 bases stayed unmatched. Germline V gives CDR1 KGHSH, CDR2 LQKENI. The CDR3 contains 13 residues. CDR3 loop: CASSPGQRYEQYV. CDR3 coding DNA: TGTGCCAGCTCACCGGGACAGCGTTACGAGCAGTACGTC.

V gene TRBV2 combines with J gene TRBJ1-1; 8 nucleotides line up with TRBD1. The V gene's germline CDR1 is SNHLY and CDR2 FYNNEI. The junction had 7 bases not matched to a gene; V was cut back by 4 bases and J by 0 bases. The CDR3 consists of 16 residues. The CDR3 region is CASSVRGRLMNTEAFF. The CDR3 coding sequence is TGTGCCAGCAGTGTCAGGGGGCGGCTTATGAACACTGAAGCTTTCTTT.

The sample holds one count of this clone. The CDR3 DNA reads TGTGCCTGGGGTTACCCACCACCGGGACAGGGAAGCAATGAGCAGTTCTTC. As protein: CAWGYPPPGQGSNEQFF. The genes are TRBV30 and TRBJ2-1; 9 nucleotides agree with TRBD1. Looked up from germline, CDR1 is GTSNPN and CDR2 is SVGIG (reference sequence). V trimming: 5 bases; J trimming: 6 bases; junction bases outside the gene matches: 17. The CDR3 contains 17 residues.